The rows below give T cell receptor beta chains drawn from one sample of a study of control samples from healthy donors and cancer patients. TCRdb keeps only in-frame clones here, not all; method: immunoSEQ multiplex PCR. Found here are over 100,000 clones, 88% of them singletons; the top ten hold 3.4%. Input material: blood. These receptors all stem from a man aged 40-50 years in good health. CDR3s include the opening cysteine and the closing phenylalanine or tryptophan. A D gene is named only where the DNA matches it firmly. Clone size is given for some rows only: seen once, a few or many times, or a class if the clone is expanded.

d_gene: -
abundance: few
v_gene: TRBV13
j_gene: TRBJ1-1
CDR3nt: TGTGCCAGCAGCCCCGAAGGGGATCTCATGAACACTGAAGCTTTCTTT
CDR3aa: CASSPEGDLMNTEAFF

d_gene: -
abundance: -
v_gene: TRBV6-5
j_gene: TRBJ2-2
CDR3nt: TGTGCCAGCTCCACCGATCATCGCCGGGGGGAGCTGTTTTTT
CDR3aa: CASSTDHRRGELFF

d_gene: -
abundance: -
v_gene: TRBV10-3
j_gene: TRBJ2-2
CDR3nt: TGTGCCATCAGTGAGTCGCTGCCCGGGGAGCTGTTTTTT
CDR3aa: CAISESLPGELFF

d_gene: -
abundance: -
v_gene: TRBV15
j_gene: TRBJ2-1
CDR3nt: TGTGCCACCAGCCGCCAGGGTGACAATGAGCAGTTCTTC
CDR3aa: CATSRQGDNEQFF

d_gene: TRBD1
abundance: -
v_gene: TRBV27
j_gene: TRBJ2-1
CDR3nt: TGTGCCAGCAGTCGCCTAGGACAGGCGTACAATGAGCAGTTCTTC
CDR3aa: CASSRLGQAYNEQFF

d_gene: -
abundance: few
v_gene: TRBV24-1
j_gene: TRBJ1-5
CDR3nt: TGTGCCACCAGTGATATCCAGGGTACCCCTAATCAGCCCCAGCATTTT
CDR3aa: CATSDIQGTPNQPQHF

d_gene: -
abundance: -
v_gene: TRBV6-4
j_gene: TRBJ1-1
CDR3nt: TGTGCCAGCAGCCAGGGCTTGAACACTGAAGCTTTCTTT
CDR3aa: CASSQGLNTEAFF

d_gene: -
abundance: once
v_gene: TRBV21-1
j_gene: TRBJ2-7
CDR3nt: TGTGCCAGCAGCATAAGACAGATACACGAGCAGTACTTC
CDR3aa: CASSIRQIHEQYF

d_gene: -
abundance: -
v_gene: TRBV9
j_gene: TRBJ2-6
CDR3nt: TGTGCCAGCAGCGTCAGTGGGGCCAACGTCCTGACTTTC
CDR3aa: CASSVSGANVLTF

d_gene: -
abundance: -
v_gene: TRBV5-1
j_gene: TRBJ1-2
CDR3nt: TGCGCCAGCAGCCGATGGGACGGTTCTAACTATGGCTACACCTTC
CDR3aa: CASSRWDGSNYGYTF

d_gene: TRBD1
abundance: -
v_gene: TRBV15
j_gene: TRBJ1-2
CDR3nt: TGTGCCACCAGTCGAAGCTTCGACAGGGGCCCAAATGGCTACACCTTC
CDR3aa: CATSRSFDRGPNGYTF

d_gene: TRBD1
abundance: -
v_gene: TRBV7-9
j_gene: TRBJ1-4
CDR3nt: TGTGCCAGCAGCACCGCGAGGACAGGGACAACTAATGAAAAACTGTTTTTT
CDR3aa: CASSTARTGTTNEKLFF

d_gene: -
abundance: -
v_gene: TRBV5-1
j_gene: TRBJ1-2
CDR3nt: TGCGCCAGCAGCTTGTCTTACGCGGCTGAGAACTATGGCTACACCTTC
CDR3aa: CASSLSYAAENYGYTF

d_gene: TRBD1
abundance: -
v_gene: TRBV12-3/TRBV12-4
j_gene: TRBJ1-1
CDR3nt: TGTGCCAGCCGGGGACAGGTGAACACTGAAGCTTTCTTT
CDR3aa: CASRGQVNTEAFF

d_gene: -
abundance: -
v_gene: TRBV29-1
j_gene: TRBJ1-1
CDR3nt: TGCAGCGTTGTGGTTTTGGGGAACACTGAAGCTTTCTTT
CDR3aa: CSVVVLGNTEAFF

d_gene: -
abundance: -
v_gene: TRBV13
j_gene: TRBJ1-6
CDR3nt: TGTGCCAGCAACAATCGGCGGTATAATTCACCCCTCCACTTT
CDR3aa: CASNNRRYNSPLHF

d_gene: TRBD1
abundance: once
v_gene: TRBV6-5
j_gene: TRBJ1-3
CDR3nt: TGTGCCAGCAGCCCGGACAGGGTATCTGGAAACACCATATATTTT
CDR3aa: CASSPDRVSGNTIYF

d_gene: TRBD1
abundance: -
v_gene: TRBV28
j_gene: TRBJ2-1
CDR3nt: TGTGCCAGCAGTCCGCCCCCGGGACAGGGAAGCAATGAGCAGTTCTTC
CDR3aa: CASSPPPGQGSNEQFF

d_gene: -
abundance: -
v_gene: TRBV10-1
j_gene: TRBJ1-2
CDR3nt: TGCGCCAGCATCAGGACAGAAAAGTCCTATGGCTACACCTTC
CDR3aa: CASIRTEKSYGYTF

d_gene: TRBD1
abundance: -
v_gene: TRBV19
j_gene: TRBJ1-1
CDR3nt: TGTGCCAGTAGTAAGGACAGGGGGCTCTCTGAAGCTTTCTTT
CDR3aa: CASSKDRGLSEAFF

d_gene: -
abundance: -
v_gene: TRBV21-1
j_gene: TRBJ1-1
CDR3nt: TGTGCCAGCAGCCCCCCGGGGGGCGGCCTGAACACTGAAGCTTTCTTT
CDR3aa: CASSPPGGGLNTEAFF

d_gene: TRBD1
abundance: -
v_gene: TRBV24-1
j_gene: TRBJ2-7
CDR3nt: TGTGCCGACTGGGACAGTGGGCCCTACGAGCAGTACTTC
CDR3aa: CADWDSGPYEQYF

d_gene: -
abundance: -
v_gene: TRBV6-5
j_gene: TRBJ2-7
CDR3nt: TGTGCCAGCAGTTACTCGATAGGGTTGTCCTACGAGCAGTACTTC
CDR3aa: CASSYSIGLSYEQYF

d_gene: -
abundance: -
v_gene: TRBV10-3
j_gene: TRBJ2-1
CDR3nt: TGTGCCACTCTTCGGGGCGGCGGGGTGGGGCAGTTCTTC
CDR3aa: CATLRGGGVGQFF

d_gene: -
abundance: once
v_gene: TRBV15
j_gene: TRBJ1-3
CDR3nt: TGTGCCACCAGCAGTCTCCTCGGGAGGGGATCGGGAAACACCATATATTTT
CDR3aa: CATSSLLGRGSGNTIYF

d_gene: -
abundance: -
v_gene: TRBV14
j_gene: TRBJ2-3
CDR3nt: TGTGCCAGCAGCCAGCCCAGGGGTTTTTCTGATACGCAGTATTTT
CDR3aa: CASSQPRGFSDTQYF

d_gene: TRBD1
abundance: once
v_gene: TRBV9
j_gene: TRBJ2-5
CDR3nt: TGTGCCAGCAGCGACAGGGGGAGCCAAGAGACCCAGTACTTC
CDR3aa: CASSDRGSQETQYF

d_gene: -
abundance: -
v_gene: TRBV15
j_gene: TRBJ2-1
CDR3nt: TGTGCCACCAGCAGAGCGACCATAGATGAGCAGTTCTTC
CDR3aa: CATSRATIDEQFF

d_gene: -
abundance: -
v_gene: TRBV5-1
j_gene: TRBJ1-1
CDR3nt: TGCGCCAGCAGCTTGGCCGGGGGGAACGAAGCTTTCTTT
CDR3aa: CASSLAGGNEAFF

d_gene: -
abundance: -
v_gene: TRBV12-2
j_gene: TRBJ2-4
CDR3nt: TGTGCAAGTCGCTTATGGCCCCTAGCGGGGGGGTGGGACATTCAGTACTTC
CDR3aa: CASRLWPLAGGWDIQYF

d_gene: -
abundance: many
v_gene: TRBV3-1/TRBV3-2
j_gene: TRBJ2-5
CDR3nt: TGTGCCAGCAGCCATCTGGACGGTCAAGAGACCCAGTACTTC
CDR3aa: CASSHLDGQETQYF

d_gene: -
abundance: -
v_gene: TRBV2
j_gene: TRBJ2-2
CDR3nt: TGTGCCAGCACCCGGACTGATTCGAACACCGGGGAGCTGTTTTTT
CDR3aa: CASTRTDSNTGELFF

d_gene: TRBD1
abundance: -
v_gene: TRBV3-1/TRBV3-2
j_gene: TRBJ1-1
CDR3nt: TGTGCCAGCAGCCCCCGGGACAGGGGGCTGTACACTGAAGCTTTCTTT
CDR3aa: CASSPRDRGLYTEAFF